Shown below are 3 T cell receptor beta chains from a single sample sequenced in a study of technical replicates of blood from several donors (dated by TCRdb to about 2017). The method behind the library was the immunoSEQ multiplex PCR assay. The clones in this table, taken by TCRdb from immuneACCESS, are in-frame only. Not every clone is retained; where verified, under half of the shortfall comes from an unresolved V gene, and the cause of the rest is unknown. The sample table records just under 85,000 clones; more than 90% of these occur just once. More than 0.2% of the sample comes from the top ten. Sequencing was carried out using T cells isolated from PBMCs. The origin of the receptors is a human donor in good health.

This CDR3 is CASSLEQGAGVNEQFF. The DNA of the CDR3 is TGTGCCAGCAGCTTAGAACAGGGGGCGGGGGTCAATGAGCAGTTCTTC. V and J are TRBV11-3 and TRBJ2-1; 9 bases fit TRBD1. Trimming took 0 bases from V and 6 from J; bases not matched to a gene: 6. Germline V gene sequence: CDR1 SGHNT, CDR2 YENEEA. The CDR3 is made up of 16 amino acids.

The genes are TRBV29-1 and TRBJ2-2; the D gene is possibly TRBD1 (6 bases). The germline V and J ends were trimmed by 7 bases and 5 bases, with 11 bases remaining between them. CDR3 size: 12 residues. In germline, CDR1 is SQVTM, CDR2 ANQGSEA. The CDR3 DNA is TGCAGCGAAAAGGGGGATACCGGGGAGCTGTTTTTT. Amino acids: CSEKGDTGELFF.

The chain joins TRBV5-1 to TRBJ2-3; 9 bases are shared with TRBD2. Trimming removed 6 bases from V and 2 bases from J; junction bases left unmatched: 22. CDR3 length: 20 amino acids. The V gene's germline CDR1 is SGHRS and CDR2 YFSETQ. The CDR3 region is CASTPELAGWERGSTDTQYF. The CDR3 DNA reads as TGCGCCAGCACACCAGAACTAGCGGGTTGGGAGAGGGGATCCACAGATACGCAGTATTTT.